Detailed here is one T cell receptor (beta chain). The antigen is undetermined. Trimming cost V 0 bases and J 7 bases, with 9 bases left between them. The germline CDR1 and CDR2 sequences are SGHTA and FQGTGA. CDR3 length: 13 residues. This table comes from immunoSEQ multiplex PCR, and its TCRdb copy is limited to in-frame clones, with some not included. Of approximately 10,000 clones listed, approximately 93% are singletons. Blood CD4+ CD25-high CD127-low regulatory T cells supplied the genomic DNA template. The data were obtained in a study of regulatory and conventional T cells in RAG deficiency. Notes on the study in general: Treg unique TCR beta sequences were about 110-fold fewer in Omenn syndrome and CID/AS patients than controls.

A further study also used this sample, focusing on regulatory T cells. That work states: The primer mix had 52 TRBV and 13 TRBJ primers.

The gene calls are TRBV7-3 and TRBJ2-5, with D possibly TRBD2 on 5 matching bases. Input material: CD127- CD25+ CD4+ Tregs sorted from blood. The TCR originated in a human donor in good health. CDR3 sequence (DNA): TGTGCCAGCAGCTTAACAGACCGGGGGACCCAGTACTTC. Translated, it gives CASSLTDRGTQYF.